These 14 T cell receptor beta chains were all obtained from the same sample, sequenced in a study of blood T cell repertoires in COVID-19. Sequencing used immunoSEQ multiplex PCR; TCRdb keeps in-frame clones, though not all of them. Among about 150,000 clones listed, about 86% were seen once. Input material: peripheral blood. All receptors come from a man aged 65-85 years with acute or convalescent COVID-19.

The rearrangement uses TRBV19 and TRBJ1-3; a possible D gene is TRBD1 (6 bases). This CDR3 region has 18 residues. Trimming took off 2 bases at V and 1 base at J, with 18 bases between the two ends. The germline CDR1 and CDR2 sequences are LNHDA and SQIVND (reference sequence). The CDR3 here is CASSINREGRSSGNTIYF. Written as DNA, the CDR3 is TGTGCCAGTAGTATAAACAGGGAAGGACGATCATCTGGAAACACCATATATTTT.

This clone turned up a few times. The chain carries TRBV5-1 and TRBJ2-7; D is unclear. V lost 4 bases to trimming and J lost 3 bases, with 5 bases between them. Per the germline V gene, CDR1 is SGHRS and CDR2 is YFSETQ. This CDR3 spans 11 amino acids. The CDR3 is CASSLNYEQYF. CDR3 bases: TGCGCCAGCAGCCTAAACTACGAGCAGTACTTC.

This clone came up once. The chain links TRBV28 to TRBJ1-6, with D maybe TRBD1 (5 bases). The CDR3 has 15 amino acids. Germline V lookup: CDR1 MDHEN, CDR2 SYDVKM. Trimming cost V 6 bases and J 5 bases, with 14 bases left between them. As DNA, the CDR3 is TGTGCCAGCAGCCAGGACACACCGGATAATTCACCCCTCCACTTT. Its protein is CASSQDTPDNSPLHF.

This clone was seen a handful of times. The chain recombines TRBV19 with TRBJ1-5, with D uncertain. V was shortened by 3 bases and J by 8 bases, with 11 bases between the two germline ends. The CDR3 is 13 amino acids. Germline lookup yields CDR1 LNHDA and CDR2 SQIVND (reference sequence). The DNA for the CDR3 is TGTGCCAGTAGTATCTCGGGTGCGGAGCCCCAGCATTTT. It specifies CASSISGAEPQHF.

V is TRBV14 and J is TRBJ2-7, with D possibly being TRBD2 (6 bases). Germline V gene sequence: CDR1 SGHDN, CDR2 FVKESK. The CDR3 totals 14 residues. V was pared by 4 bases and J by 4 bases, with 14 bases between. The CDR3 DNA reads TGTGCCAGCAGCCTCCGGGACTCTCTATACGAGCAGTACTTC. This translates into CASSLRDSLYEQYF.

This clone occurred once. The rearrangement links TRBV4-3 to TRBJ2-5; maybe TRBD2 (6 bases). V was shortened by 0 bases and J by 4 bases, with 12 bases between the two germline ends. In germline, CDR1 is LGHNA, CDR2 YSLEER. The length of the CDR3 is 15 residues. The CDR3 DNA is TGCGCCAGCAGCCAAGAAAGCGGGCGCGCAGAGACCCAGTACTTC. Its protein is CASSQESGRAETQYF.

This clone was found a few times. The chain combines TRBV29-1 with TRBJ2-5; no clear D gene. The V gene lost 2 bases and the J gene lost 2 bases, with 9 bases spanning the gap. The germline V gene has CDR1 SQVTM and CDR2 ANQGSEA. The CDR3 runs to 13 residues. CDR3 sequence: CSVETAFQETQYF. The DNA of the CDR3 is TGCAGCGTTGAAACAGCTTTTCAAGAGACCCAGTACTTC.

This sequence joins TRBV29-1 and TRBJ2-7; 9 nucleotides align to TRBD1. The V segment lost 3 bases and the J segment 5 bases; nucleotides outside the gene matches: 14. The CDR3 consists of 16 residues. Germline V CDR1 and CDR2: SQVTM, ANQGSEA. CDR3 sequence reads: CSVEGTGRVYGNEQYF. Here the CDR3 DNA reads TGCAGCGTTGAGGGGACAGGGAGAGTGTACGGGAACGAGCAGTACTTC.

The chain joins TRBV18 to TRBJ2-2; D gene unclear. The CDR3 consists of 17 residues. With 3 bases removed from V and 2 bases from J, the gap between germline ends came to 16 bases. CDR1 is KGHSH, CDR2 LQKENI, per germline. The CDR3 sequence: CASSPTRVAANTGELFF. CDR3 sequence (DNA): TGTGCCAGCTCACCCACCCGGGTAGCAGCAAACACCGGGGAGCTGTTTTTT.

The chain joins TRBV5-4 to TRBJ2-2, with 8 bases matching TRBD1. CDR3 length: 15 amino acids. V dropped 4 bases and J dropped 1; count of bases not matched to a gene: 3. Germline CDR1 reads SGHNT; CDR2 reads YYREEE (reference sequence). The CDR3 DNA reads TGTGCCAGCAGCCCGGGACAGGTGAACACCGGGGAGCTGTTTTTT. As protein: CASSPGQVNTGELFF.

The rearrangement uses TRBV9 and TRBJ2-2; 7 bases line up with TRBD2. The V gene end was trimmed by 0 bases and the J gene end by 0 bases; junction bases not matched to a gene: 5. Germline V gene lookup returns CDR1 SGDLS and CDR2 YYNGEE. The CDR3 sequence is 17 residues long. The CDR3 DNA is TGTGCCAGCAGCGTAGTGGCTAGCGGAGCGAACACCGGGGAGCTGTTTTTT. Encoded protein: CASSVVASGANTGELFF.

The chain has TRBV6-5 and TRBJ2-7; TRBD2 matches 14 bases. The germline V gene has CDR1 MNHEY and CDR2 SVGAGI. This CDR3 has 14 amino acids. The J segment lost 6 bases and the V segment lost 6 bases, leaving 4 bases of the junction unmatched. The CDR3: CASRGLAGVGEQYF. The DNA for the CDR3 is TGTGCCAGCAGGGGACTAGCGGGAGTGGGCGAGCAGTACTTC.

The chain couples TRBV7-3 to TRBJ2-1; D perhaps matches TRBD2 (6 bases). Per germline, CDR1 SGHTA and CDR2 FQGTGA. The CDR3 length is 15 residues. V lost 6 bases to trimming and J lost 3 bases, with 15 bases between them. CDR3 bases: TGTGCCAGCAGGTCGGGGGTCGGAGGCTACAATGAGCAGTTCTTC. Its translation: CASRSGVGGYNEQFF. Supplemented by reference TRBV7-3 and TRBJ2-1, the full variable domain reads GAGVSQTPSNKVTEKGKYVELRCDPISGHTALYWYRQSLGQGPEFLIYFQGTGAADDSGLPNDRFFAVRPEGSVSTLKIQRTERGDSAVYLCASRSGVGGYNEQFFGPGTRLTVL.

This clone has at least ten counts. This chain joins TRBV10-3 and TRBJ1-2; D gene unclear. V gave up 2 bases and J gave up 4 bases, with 8 bases separating them. The CDR3 has 13 residues. CDR1 is ENHRY and CDR2 is SYGVKD in the germline V gene. The CDR3 nucleotides read TGTGCCATCAGTGAGAGAGGGAGCTATGGCTACACCTTC. It encodes CAISERGSYGYTF.